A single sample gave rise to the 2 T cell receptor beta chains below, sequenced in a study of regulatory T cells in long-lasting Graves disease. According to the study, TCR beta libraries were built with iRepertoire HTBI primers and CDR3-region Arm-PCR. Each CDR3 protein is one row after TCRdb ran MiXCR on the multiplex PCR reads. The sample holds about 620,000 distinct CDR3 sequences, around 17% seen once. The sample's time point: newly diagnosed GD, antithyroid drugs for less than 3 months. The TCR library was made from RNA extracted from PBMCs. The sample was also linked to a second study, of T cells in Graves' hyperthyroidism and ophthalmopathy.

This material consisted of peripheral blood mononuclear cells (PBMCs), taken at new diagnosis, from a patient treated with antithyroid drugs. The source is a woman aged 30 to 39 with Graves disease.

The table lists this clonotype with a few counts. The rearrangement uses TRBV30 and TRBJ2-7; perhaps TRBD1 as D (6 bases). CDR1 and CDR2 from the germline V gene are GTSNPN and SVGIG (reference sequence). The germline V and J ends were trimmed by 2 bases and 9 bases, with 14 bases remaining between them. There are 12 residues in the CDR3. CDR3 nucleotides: TGTGCCTGGAGTCAAGACAGGTGGGGGCAGTACTTC. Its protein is CAWSQDRWGQYF.

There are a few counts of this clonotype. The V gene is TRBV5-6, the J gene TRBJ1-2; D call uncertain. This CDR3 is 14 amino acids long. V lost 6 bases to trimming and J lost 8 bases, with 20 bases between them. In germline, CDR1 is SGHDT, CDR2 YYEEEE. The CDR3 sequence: CASTLQRTFMGYTF. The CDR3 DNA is TGTGCCAGCACCCTACAAAGGACGTTTATGGGCTACACCTTC.